The present T cell receptor beta chain was sequenced within a study of control samples from healthy donors and cancer patients (dated by TCRdb to 2018 to 2020). The CDR3 numbers 18 residues from cysteine through phenylalanine. Here the CDR3 DNA is all that survives: 54 bases in frame from base 1. Details on this clone: Its antigen remains unidentified. One base away there is no much larger clone; base qualities are not given.

The library was generated by the immunoSEQ multiplex PCR assay. Imported from immuneACCESS, the table was reduced by TCRdb to in-frame sequences with V and J called. These copies leave out some clones; in studies compared against another copy, an unresolved V gene accounts for under half, and the cause of the remainder is not known. In all, the sample holds about 180,000 clones, and 90% of those were seen once. The ten top clones hold 1.1% to 1.5% of the sample. The sequencing input was blood. The source is a woman aged 50 to 60 in good health. In this chain, TRBV21-1 is recombined with TRBJ1-4. TRBV21-1 is an annotated pseudogene. The nucleotides are TGTGCCAGCAGCAAAGCGCTTAGGGCACGAGCCGTTAATGAAAAACTGTTTTTT. This sequence encodes CASSKALRARAVNEKLFF.